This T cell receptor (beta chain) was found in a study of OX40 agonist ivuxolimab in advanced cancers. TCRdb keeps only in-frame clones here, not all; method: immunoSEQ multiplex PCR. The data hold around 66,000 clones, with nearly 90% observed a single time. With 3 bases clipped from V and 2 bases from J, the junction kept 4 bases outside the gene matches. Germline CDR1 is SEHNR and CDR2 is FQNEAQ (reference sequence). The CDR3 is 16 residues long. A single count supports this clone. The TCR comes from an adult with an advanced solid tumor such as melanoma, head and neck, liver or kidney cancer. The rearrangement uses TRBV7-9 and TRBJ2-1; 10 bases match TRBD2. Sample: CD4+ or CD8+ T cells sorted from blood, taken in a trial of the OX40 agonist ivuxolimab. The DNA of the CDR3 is TGTGCCAGCAGCTTCCGACTAGCGGGTACCTACAATGAGCAGTTCTTC. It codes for CASSFRLAGTYNEQFF.